These 13 T cell receptor beta chains were sequenced from one sample in a study of blood T cell repertoires in COVID-19. Produced via immunoSEQ multiplex PCR; TCRdb's table is partial and in-frame only. The repertoire holds approximately 61,000 clones, with approximately 79% as singletons. The sequenced material came from peripheral blood. The receptors originated from a woman in her 70s with acute or convalescent COVID-19.

The J gene is TRBJ1-4, the V gene TRBV11-3; 9 nucleotides match TRBD1. CDR3 length equals 15 residues. Germline CDR1 SGHNT, CDR2 YENEEA. Trimming cost V 4 bases and J 6 bases; bases outside gene matches: 6. This chain's CDR3 is CASSSRDRAYEKLFF. Written as DNA, the CDR3 is TGTGCCAGCAGCTCTCGGGACAGGGCGTATGAAAAACTGTTTTTT.

The chain combines TRBV11-3 with TRBJ1-1; TRBD1 matches 10 bases. From germline, CDR1 is SGHNT and CDR2 YENEEA. This CDR3 is 15 amino acids long. V lost 4 bases to trimming and J lost 6 bases; unmatched junction nucleotides: 8. The CDR3 DNA reads TGTGCCAGCAGCTCACTCACGGGGACAGGGGCTGAAGCTTTCTTT. Amino acid sequence: CASSSLTGTGAEAFF.

With regard to this clone: The sample has other DNA sequences that encode this CDR3 too. The chain combines TRBV28 with TRBJ2-3, with D possibly TRBD1 on 6 matching bases. Trimming shortened V by 6 bases and J by 2 bases, and 12 bases separated the two germline ends. The CDR3 contains 14 residues. Per germline, CDR1 MDHEN and CDR2 SYDVKM. CDR3 sequence: CASSLRDITDTQYF. The CDR3 nucleotides read TGTGCCAGCAGCCTTCGGGACATCACAGATACGCAGTATTTT.

The rearrangement uses TRBV9 and TRBJ2-7; 7 nucleotides align to TRBD2. V shed 5 bases and J 6 bases; nucleotides not matched to a gene: 14. CDR1 SGDLS and CDR2 YYNGEE come from the germline V gene. This CDR3 is built from 15 residues. The CDR3 DNA reads as TGTGCCAGCAGTGCGCTGGGGGGGTCAATAAGCGAGCAGTACTTC. It translates to CASSALGGSISEQYF.

The V gene is TRBV6-5, the J gene TRBJ1-4; D is ambiguous. CDR3 length: 13 amino acids. Germline CDR1 MNHEY, CDR2 SVGAGI. With 6 bases removed from V and 6 bases from J, the gap between germline ends came to 11 bases. As DNA, the CDR3 is TGTGCCAGCAGCCATACTATGGATGAAAAACTGTTTTTT. Protein sequence: CASSHTMDEKLFF.

The genes are TRBV4-1 and TRBJ1-5; TRBD1 aligns across 10 bases. Germline trimming cut 2 bases from V and 2 bases from J; bases unmatched to any gene: 9. Germline lookup yields CDR1 MGHRA and CDR2 YSYEKL. This CDR3 comprises 18 residues. The CDR3 DNA is TGCGCCAGCAGCCAACCGGGACAGGGGTATGGGGGCAATCAGCCCCAGCATTTT. Its translation: CASSQPGQGYGGNQPQHF.

The chain uses TRBV19 and TRBJ2-1; 10 bases fit TRBD1. Germline trimming cut 5 bases from V and 0 bases from J; bases unmatched to any gene: 1. Germline V gene lookup returns CDR1 LNHDA and CDR2 SQIVND (reference sequence). The CDR3 contains 15 residues. The CDR3 nucleotides read TGTGCCAGTAGTCGACAGGGGGCCTCCTACAATGAGCAGTTCTTC. Translated: CASSRQGASYNEQFF.

The V call is TRBV7-9, the J call TRBJ1-3; the D gene is possibly TRBD1 (6 bases). Deletions cut 2 bases from V and 4 bases from J, with 9 bases between. This CDR3 is built from 14 residues. Per the germline V gene, CDR1 is SEHNR and CDR2 is FQNEAQ (reference sequence). The CDR3 sequence: CASSLTGHGNTIYF. CDR3 DNA: TGTGCCAGCAGCTTAACAGGGCACGGAAACACCATATATTTT.

This sequence joins TRBV9 and TRBJ2-3; 15 bases align to TRBD2. V shed 0 bases, J shed 6 bases, and the junction held 2 bases outside the gene matches. This CDR3 region has 16 residues. Germline assignment: CDR1 SGDLS and CDR2 YYNGEE. DNA for the CDR3: TGTGCCAGCAGCGTAGTCGGGACTAGCGGGGGGGATACGCAGTATTTT. Translation gives CASSVVGTSGGDTQYF. The complete variable domain, with remaining parts taken from reference TRBV9 and TRBJ2-3, reads DSGVTQTPKHLITATGQRVTLRCSPRSGDLSVYWYQQSLDQGLQFLIQYYNGEERAKGNILERFSAQQFPDLHSELNLSSLELGDSALYFCASSVVGTSGGDTQYFGPGTRLTVL.

The chain employs TRBV12-3 or TRBV12-4 and TRBJ1-1; tentatively, D is TRBD1 (6 bases). CDR3 length equals 13 residues. Trimming stripped 6 bases from V and 3 bases from J, with 11 bases between. The CDR3 DNA sequence: TGTGCCAGCAGCGGACAGACATACACTGAAGCTTTCTTT. It specifies CASSGQTYTEAFF.

This sequence joins TRBV3-1 (or the pseudogene TRBV3-2) and TRBJ2-7, with D possibly being TRBD1 (6 bases). There are 14 residues in the CDR3. Germline V CDR1 and CDR2: LGHDT, YNNKEL (reference sequence). Trimming took 1 base from V and 3 from J, leaving 10 bases between them. CDR3 sequence: CASSQGQGLYEQYF. CDR3 nucleotide sequence: TGTGCCAGCAGCCAAGGTCAGGGGCTCTACGAGCAGTACTTC.

This clone was seen only a few times. The J gene is TRBJ1-5, the V gene TRBV5-6, with D possibly being TRBD1 (5 bases). The CDR3 totals 14 residues. Trimming took off 0 bases at V and 3 bases at J, with 7 bases between the two ends. In germline, CDR1 is SGHDT, CDR2 YYEEEE. The CDR3 bases are TGTGCCAGCAGCTTGGGACAGCTCAATCAGCCCCAGCATTTT. Translated, it gives CASSLGQLNQPQHF.

This chain connects TRBV2 to TRBJ2-5; the D gene is possibly TRBD2 (5 bases). Germline CDR1 SNHLY, CDR2 FYNNEI. The germline V and J ends were trimmed by 2 bases and 1 base, with 14 bases remaining between them. This CDR3 has 16 amino acids. DNA of the CDR3: TGTGCCAGCAGTGAACCCAACCCGCTAGCCCAAGAGACCCAGTACTTC. Its protein product is CASSEPNPLAQETQYF. The entire variable domain, with the rest obtained from reference TRBV2 and TRBJ2-5, is as follows: EPEVTQTPSHQVTQMGQEVILRCVPISNHLYFYWYRQILGQKVEFLVSFYNNEISEKSEIFDDQFSVERPDGSNFTLKIRSTKLEDSAMYFCASSEPNPLAQETQYFGPGTRLLVL.